This TCR beta chain appears in the sequencing data of a study of T cell clones after liver transplantation. Study-wide context: At least one year of complete immunosuppression withdrawal without enzymes over twice normal defined tolerance.

Germline values: CDR1 SGDLS, CDR2 YYNGEE. Trimming left V 0 bases short and J 1 base short, with 13 bases between. This CDR3 has 17 residues. Produced via immunoSEQ multiplex PCR; TCRdb's table is partial and in-frame only. The table records 70,000 to 80,000 clones, roughly nine tenths of them present only once. The sample was CD4+ T cells from blood, taken before liver transplant. The sequence was collected from a human donor who received a liver transplant. This chain connects TRBV9 to TRBJ2-2, with D unclear. The CDR3 reads CASSVGGLGWNTGELFF. The CDR3, as DNA: TGTGCCAGCAGCGTAGGGGGTTTAGGGTGGAACACCGGGGAGCTGTTTTTT.